Reported below is one T cell receptor beta chain. These data are taken from a study of blood T cell repertoires in COVID-19. Study at large: Nucleic acid was either cDNA or gDNA, and it came from T cells, B-cell-depleted T cells, or PBMCs.

Assay used: immunoSEQ multiplex PCR; TCRdb lists only in-frame clones, some missing. The sample records about 370,000 clones, over 85% being singletons. Per the germline V gene, CDR1 is SGDLS and CDR2 is YYNGEE. The CDR3 sequence is 14 residues long. Unmatched junction bases numbered 8, after V lost 4 bases and J lost 5 bases. The sequencing input was PBMCs or T cells enriched from blood (not recorded which). The chain employs TRBV9 and TRBJ2-7, with 8 bases fitting TRBD2. This receptor was taken from a woman under 40 who had recovered from COVID-19. In DNA, the CDR3 is TGTGCCAGCAGCAAAAGCGGGAGTAAGAACGAGCAGTACTTC. It translates to CASSKSGSKNEQYF.